These T cell receptor beta chains were read from a single sample in a study of cytomegalovirus exposure and HLA in healthy donors. The data were produced by immunoSEQ multiplex PCR, yet TCRdb's version contains in-frame clones alone and is incomplete. The sample has some 130,000 clones. Sequenced: PBMCs. Source of these receptors: a woman aged 55 to 70 in good health and CMV-seronegative. The CDR3 runs from the conserved cysteine through the conserved F or W. D genes are given only for firm matches.

v_call	cdr3_length	d_call	j_call	cdr3_nt	cdr3_aa
TRBV7-2	14	-	TRBJ2-7	TGTGCCAGCAGCTTAAACCCGCCCCCGGGGGAGCAGTACTTC	CASSLNPPPGEQYF
TRBV5-1	15	TRBD2	TRBJ2-3	TGCGCCAGCAGCTCTCAGCGGGGGGGGTCAGATACGCAGTATTTT	CASSSQRGGSDTQYF
TRBV5-1	18	TRBD1	TRBJ1-6	TGCGCCAGCAGCTTGGGTGGGACAGGCGACAAGGTCGGTTCACCCCTCCACTTT	CASSLGGTGDKVGSPLHF
TRBV10-3	16	TRBD1	TRBJ1-2	TGTGCCATCAGACCTCCGGGACAGGGACCTAACTATGGCTACACCTTC	CAIRPPGQGPNYGYTF
TRBV5-8	15	-	TRBJ1-1	TGTGCCAGCAGCTCTACAGGGTTGGGGGACACTGAAGCTTTCTTT	CASSSTGLGDTEAFF
TRBV12-2	21	-	TRBJ1-1	TGTGCAAGTCGCATTCCCAACCACTCCAGGGGGCTACCATCTTCGAACACTGAAGCTTTCTTT	CASRIPNHSRGLPSSNTEAFF
TRBV5-1	21	TRBD2	TRBJ2-3	TGCGCCAGCAGCTTAAGTTATTCTTGGAGGACTAGCGGTGCTAGCACAGATACGCAGTATTTT	CASSLSYSWRTSGASTDTQYF
TRBV5-1	14	-	TRBJ1-1	TGCGCCAGCAGCTTTGGCAGCGGGGACACTGAAGCTTTCTTT	CASSFGSGDTEAFF
TRBV6-5	13	-	TRBJ2-7	TGTGCCAGCAATGGCAGGGCGACCTACGAGCAGTACTTC	CASNGRATYEQYF
TRBV15	17	-	TRBJ2-1	TGTGCCACCAGCAGAACCTTGATGGACAGTGTTGGGAATGAGCAGTTCTTC	CATSRTLMDSVGNEQFF
TRBV5-1	14	TRBD1	TRBJ1-2	TGCGCCAGCAGGGCGCAGGGGGCAGACTATGGCTACACCTTC	CASRAQGADYGYTF
TRBV7-3	16	-	TRBJ1-1	TGTGCCAGCAGCTTAAGTCCAGGGGCTCTGAACACTGAAGCTTTCTTT	CASSLSPGALNTEAFF
TRBV10-2	14	-	TRBJ1-1	TGCGCCAGCAGCGCTATACAGGGGAACACTGAAGCTTTCTTT	CASSAIQGNTEAFF
TRBV19	13	TRBD1	TRBJ1-5	TGTGCCAGTCGGGACAGGGGTTATCAGCCCCAGCATTTT	CASRDRGYQPQHF
TRBV13	18	TRBD1	TRBJ1-5	TGTGCCAGCAGCAAAGGACAGGGGAGAGTATCCGGCAATCAGCCCCAGCATTTT	CASSKGQGRVSGNQPQHF
TRBV28	14	-	TRBJ2-7	TGTGCCAGCAGTTTGGGGCAGGGCCTGTACGAGCAGTACTTC	CASSLGQGLYEQYF
TRBV18	15	-	TRBJ1-1	TGTGTCAGCTCACCAGGAGGTATGGTGAACACTGAAGCTTTCTTT	CVSSPGGMVNTEAFF
TRBV11-2	15	-	TRBJ1-1	TGTGCCAGCAGCACCCCCGGGACTGAGAACACTGAAGCTTTCTTT	CASSTPGTENTEAFF
TRBV2	16	-	TRBJ2-7	TGTGCCAGCAGCCACCAATTGGGGGGTGGGAACTACGAGCAGTACTTC	CASSHQLGGGNYEQYF
TRBV7-9	14	-	TRBJ2-1	TGTGCCAGCATCCCCGGGAGTACATACAATGAGCAGTTCTTC	CASIPGSTYNEQFF
TRBV11-3	13	-	TRBJ2-3	TGTGCCAGCAGCTTACGGTACACAGATACGCAGTATTTT	CASSLRYTDTQYF
TRBV19	16	-	TRBJ1-4	TGTGCCAGTAGGACGGGATCGGGCCCTAGAAGTGAAAAACTGTTTTTT	CASRTGSGPRSEKLFF
TRBV5-1	17	TRBD2	TRBJ2-3	TGCGCCAGCAGAGCAGGACTAGCGGGCGCTAGCACAGATACGCAGTATTTT	CASRAGLAGASTDTQYF
TRBV6-1	17	TRBD1	TRBJ2-1	TGTGCCAGCAGTGAAGGACGACAATGGACAGGGGACAATGAGCAGTTCTTC	CASSEGRQWTGDNEQFF
TRBV28	16	TRBD1	TRBJ2-1	TGTGCCAGCAGTTTATCAGGGACAGTTATATACAATGAGCAGTTCTTC	CASSLSGTVIYNEQFF
TRBV28	12	-	TRBJ1-1	TGTGCCATCCAAGGGGCGACAGATGAAGCTTTCTTT	CAIQGATDEAFF
TRBV19	13	TRBD2	TRBJ2-5	TGTGCCAGGAGCGGGAGGGGAGGGGAGACCCAGTACTTC	CARSGRGGETQYF
TRBV5-6	16	-	TRBJ2-6	TGTGCCAGCAGCCCCGTGGGCCGAGCTGGGGCCAACGTCCTGACTTTC	CASSPVGRAGANVLTF
TRBV6-1	16	-	TRBJ1-4	TGTGCCAGCAGTGAAGGGTGGGCCGCAACTAATGAAAAACTGTTTTTT	CASSEGWAATNEKLFF
TRBV19	12	TRBD1	TRBJ1-1	TGTGCCAGTAGTCCCCTATCCAGGGGGAAGATCTTT	CASSPLSRGKIF
TRBV2	15	TRBD1	TRBJ2-3	TGTGCCAGCAAGCGGCGACAGGGGGGCTCAGATACGCAGTATTTT	CASKRRQGGSDTQYF
TRBV6-1	15	TRBD2	TRBJ2-7	TGTGCCAGCAAGGAGGGAGGGACTAATAGGTACGAGCAGTACTTC	CASKEGGTNRYEQYF
TRBV9	14	TRBD1	TRBJ1-1	TGTGCCAGCAGCTTGACAGGGAAGAACACTGAAGCTTTCTTT	CASSLTGKNTEAFF
TRBV4-2	13	TRBD2	TRBJ2-3	TGTGCCAGCAGCCAAGAGGTAGCGGGTACGCAGTATTTT	CASSQEVAGTQYF
TRBV2	17	TRBD2	TRBJ2-3	TGTGCCAGCAGCGTCTTTGGGACTAGCGGGTTCACAGATACGCAGTATTTT	CASSVFGTSGFTDTQYF
TRBV6-1	15	TRBD1	TRBJ2-7	TGTGCCAGCAAGAGACCCGGGACAGCCGCCTACGAGCAGTACTTC	CASKRPGTAAYEQYF